This T cell receptor beta chain was captured by sequencing in a study of T cell changes during pregnancy in multiple sclerosis. Per germline, CDR1 MNHEY and CDR2 SMNVEV (reference sequence). The V and J ends lost 2 bases and 4 bases respectively, with 8 bases between them. The CDR3 runs 13 residues. Produced via immunoSEQ multiplex PCR; TCRdb's table is partial and in-frame only. The sample shows about 60,000 clones, over 85% of them seen only once. The gene calls are TRBV27 and TRBJ1-1; D not resolved. This receptor was obtained from a female donor with multiple sclerosis, enrolled in a pregnancy study. The sequencing here drew on CD8+ T cells from peripheral blood mononuclear cells, taken in the second trimester of pregnancy. CDR3 in amino acids: CASSLQVGTEAFF. The CDR3 coding sequence is TGTGCCAGCAGTTTACAGGTTGGCACTGAAGCTTTCTTT.